This T cell receptor (beta chain) originates from a study of OX40 agonist ivuxolimab in advanced cancers. Study-wide background: Administration of intravenous ivuxolimab to patients occurred every 2 weeks at 0.01 to 10 mg/kg.

Assay used: immunoSEQ multiplex PCR; TCRdb lists only in-frame clones, some missing. The data hold 30,000 to 45,000 clones, with just under 80% observed a single time. V lost 6 bases, J lost 7 bases, and 10 bases stayed unmatched. The CDR3 is 14 residues long. Germline assignment: CDR1 MNHEY and CDR2 SVGAGI. Regarding the study as a whole: Partly responding patients at 0.1-3.0 mg/kg showed some of the smallest clonal expansion. Circulating CD4+ and CD8+ T cells showed clonal expansion by week 6 at 0.1 to 3.0 mg/kg. More expanded clones were seen, on average, in CD8+ T cells than in CD4+.

Details on this clone: Its specificity is unknown.

This chain uses TRBV6-5 with TRBJ1-2, with 8 bases lining up with TRBD1. The TCR was taken from an adult with an advanced solid tumor such as melanoma, head and neck, liver or kidney cancer. The starting material was CD4+ or CD8+ T cells sorted from blood, obtained in a trial of the OX40 agonist ivuxolimab. CDR3: CASSPGTGSRGYTF. In DNA form, the CDR3 reads TGTGCCAGCAGCCCCGGGACAGGAAGTCGTGGCTACACCTTC.